What follows is one T cell receptor beta chain and its context. Its target is unknown. This specimen comes from a study of shared clonotypes between healthy human individuals. Study results and limitations: Specimens sampled were limited to blood, with tissue repertoires likely differing.

Some clones are missing from TCRdb's copy, which holds only in-frame ones; the method was immunoSEQ multiplex PCR. The data show more than 550,000 clones, roughly 91% seen once. In germline, CDR1 is SGHVS, CDR2 FNYEAQ. The CDR3 is made up of 17 amino acids. Between the trimmed V and J ends, which lost 1 base and 3 bases, there was a span of 17 bases. The sample consisted of memory CD8+ T cells from PBMCs. As to subset: CD45RO+ cells pooled with CCR7-negative TemRA cells. This receptor was obtained from a man aged 18-30 years in good health. Some clones in this sample may be carry-over from other donors' samples. The chain uses TRBV7-6 and TRBJ2-3; perhaps TRBD2 as D (6 bases). Written as DNA, the CDR3 is TGTGCCAGCAGCTTAGTCGCTAGCGATCGGGTTACAGATACGCAGTATTTT. Protein product: CASSLVASDRVTDTQYF.